These 25 T cell receptor beta chains were all obtained from the same sample, sequenced in a study of T cells after yellow fever vaccination. Via MiXCR, TCRdb re-called the 5' RACE reads, giving one row per CDR3 protein. The data hold under 400,000 distinct CDR3 sequences, with under 14% observed a single time. Sequencing used PBMCs, obtained on the day of the first yellow fever vaccination. The receptors come from a young man who received the YFV17D yellow fever vaccine.

The chain combines TRBV6-2 or TRBV6-3 with TRBJ1-1; the D is unclear. Trimming shortened V by 5 bases and J by 0 bases, and 13 bases separated the two germline ends. Per the germline V gene, CDR1 is MNHEY and CDR2 is SVGEGT. The CDR3 length is 15 residues. The CDR3 region has the DNA TGTGCCAGCAGTCATAAACGGTACATGAACACTGAAGCTTTCTTT. Translation gives CASSHKRYMNTEAFF.

The chain uses TRBV28 and TRBJ2-3; 8 bases line up with TRBD2. The CDR3 runs to 15 residues. In germline, CDR1 is MDHEN, CDR2 SYDVKM. V lost 1 base, J lost 4 bases, and 4 bases stayed unmatched. The CDR3 sequence is CASSLFGRVPDTQYF. The CDR3 DNA sequence: TGTGCCAGCAGTTTATTCGGGAGGGTACCAGATACGCAGTATTTT.

This chain links TRBV19 with TRBJ2-1, with TRBD2 matching 8 bases. Looked up from germline, CDR1 is LNHDA and CDR2 is SQIVND (reference sequence). The V gene end was trimmed by 2 bases and the J gene end by 5 bases; junction bases not matched to a gene: 5. The CDR3 covers 15 residues. The CDR3 sequence: CASSIPGLGHNEQFF. The DNA of the CDR3 is TGTGCCAGTAGTATACCGGGACTAGGCCACAATGAGCAGTTCTTC.

This clonotype has more than one count but fewer than ten. The rearrangement joins TRBV28 to TRBJ2-7; D is uncertain. This CDR3 comprises 15 residues. V lost 10 bases to trimming and J lost 1 base, with 20 bases between them. Germline assignment: CDR1 MDHEN and CDR2 SYDVKM. CDR3 sequence: CAILVRPPRSYEQYV. The DNA of the CDR3 is TGTGCCATATTGGTTCGGCCGCCAAGGTCCTACGAGCAGTACGTC.

Many counts were recorded for this clonotype. V usage is TRBV5-1 and J usage is TRBJ2-5, with D possibly being TRBD1 (5 bases). Germline V gene data show CDR1 as SGHRS and CDR2 as YFSETQ. The ends were cut back, 0 bases at V and 5 bases at J, with 11 bases in the middle. This CDR3 is built from 14 residues. The CDR3 region has the DNA TGCGCCAGCAGCTTGGTAGCAGGGATGGAGACCCAGTACTTC. Translation gives CASSLVAGMETQYF.

The chain joins TRBV24-1 to TRBJ2-6; 8 nucleotides align to TRBD1. Germline V lookup: CDR1 KGHDR, CDR2 SFDVKD. J was trimmed by 3 bases and V by 5 bases; bases with no gene match: 2. This CDR3 is 15 amino acids long. CDR3 bases: TGTGCCACCAGTGGGACAGGGCGTGGGGCCAACGTCCTGACTTTC. Translated, it gives CATSGTGRGANVLTF.

This clonotype was counted between two and nine times. This chain links TRBV12-3 or TRBV12-4 with TRBJ2-7; D ambiguous. This CDR3 spans 15 amino acids. Between the trimmed V and J ends, which lost 1 base and 5 bases, there was a span of 15 bases. The CDR3: CASSLVHKSSHEQYF. CDR3 bases: TGTGCCAGCAGTTTAGTCCACAAGTCGAGCCACGAGCAGTACTTC.

This clonotype came up many times. The V gene is TRBV4-1, the J gene TRBJ1-1; D call uncertain. Per germline, CDR1 MGHRA and CDR2 YSYEKL. The CDR3 extends over 12 amino acids. Trimming took off 3 bases at V and 0 bases at J, with 2 bases between the two ends. CDR3 in amino acids: CASSHLNTEAFF. The CDR3 coding sequence is TGCGCCAGCAGCCACCTGAACACTGAAGCTTTCTTT.

This clonotype has at least ten counts. The chain uses TRBV5-6 and TRBJ2-1; no firm D call. This CDR3 region has 14 residues. Trimming removed 0 bases at V and 5 bases at J, with 9 bases between. CDR1 is SGHDT, CDR2 YYEEEE, per germline. CDR3 region: CASSLVRLNNEQFF. CDR3 nucleotides: TGTGCCAGCAGCTTGGTACGGCTAAACAATGAGCAGTTCTTC.

V usage is TRBV7-7 and J usage is TRBJ2-2; possible D gene TRBD1, 5 bases. CDR3 length: 16 amino acids. V lost 2 bases and J lost 4, with 14 bases in between. CDR1 SSHAT and CDR2 FNYEAQ come from the germline V gene (reference sequence). CDR3 in DNA: TGTGCCAGCAGCTTAAACTCTCAGGGCGGCACCGGGGAGCTGTTTTTT. It codes for CASSLNSQGGTGELFF.

The chain combines TRBV29-1 with TRBJ2-6; D gene ambiguous. CDR1 is SQVTM, CDR2 ANQGSEA, per germline. V lost 4 bases, J lost 0 bases, and 7 bases lay in between. This CDR3 is built from 14 residues. The CDR3 nucleotides are TGCAGCGTTGGCGAGAGCTCTGGGGCCAACGTCCTGACTTTC. Encoded protein: CSVGESSGANVLTF.

The J gene is TRBJ2-7, the V gene TRBV28; 10 bases fit TRBD1. Germline trimming cut 6 bases from V and 0 bases from J; bases unmatched to any gene: 5. Germline V gene lookup returns CDR1 MDHEN and CDR2 SYDVKM. The CDR3 is 15 amino acids. The CDR3 protein is CASRTGGRSSYEQYV. The CDR3 DNA follows: TGTGCCAGCAGGACAGGGGGCCGGAGCTCCTACGAGCAGTACGTC.

This rearrangement joins TRBV5-1 to TRBJ2-3, with D maybe TRBD1 (6 bases). Trimming took 0 bases from V and 0 from J, leaving 8 bases between them. The V gene's germline CDR1 is SGHRS and CDR2 YFSETQ. This CDR3 is 15 amino acids long. CDR3 DNA: TGCGCCAGCAGCTTGGGGGACACTAGCACAGATACGCAGTATTTT. It yields the protein CASSLGDTSTDTQYF.

The rearrangement joins TRBV3-1 to TRBJ2-5; tentatively, D is TRBD1 (6 bases). This CDR3 contains 15 residues. V was shortened by 4 bases and J by 5 bases, with 17 bases between the two germline ends. Germline V gene data show CDR1 as LGHDT and CDR2 as YNNKEL (reference sequence). In DNA form, the CDR3 reads TGTGCCAGCAGCCTCGAACAGGGTAGATGGGAGACCCAGTACTTC. It is translated as CASSLEQGRWETQYF.

This clonotype has just a few counts. The chain has TRBV6-1 and TRBJ2-5, with 10 bases matching TRBD1. The CDR3 covers 17 residues. The germline gives CDR1 MNHNS, CDR2 SASEGT. After removal of 6 bases from V and 4 bases from J, the junction contained 14 bases not matched to a gene. In nucleotides, the CDR3 is TGTGCCAGCAGCCCCGGGACAGGGGTTTCGGGTCGAGAGACCCAGTACTTC. Its translation: CASSPGTGVSGRETQYF.

V usage is TRBV9 and J usage is TRBJ1-1; D possibly corresponds to TRBD1 (5 bases). Trimming left V 4 bases short and J 1 base short, with 11 bases between. Germline lookup yields CDR1 SGDLS and CDR2 YYNGEE. This CDR3 has 14 residues. CDR3 region: CASSPLQGNTEAFF. Here the CDR3 DNA reads TGTGCCAGCAGCCCCCTTCAGGGGAACACTGAAGCTTTCTTT.

This chain links TRBV5-1 with TRBJ2-1; 10 nucleotides match TRBD2. Germline V gene data show CDR1 as SGHRS and CDR2 as YFSETQ. This CDR3 has 17 residues. Germline trimming cut 0 bases from V and 7 bases from J; bases unmatched to any gene: 10. This CDR3 reads CASSLAIGLAGVNEQFF. CDR3 in DNA: TGCGCCAGCAGCTTGGCCATAGGGCTAGCGGGGGTAAATGAGCAGTTCTTC.

This clonotype was detected only a few times. J is TRBJ2-1 and V is TRBV5-1, with 8 bases identical to TRBD2. The germline V gene encodes CDR1 SGHRS and CDR2 YFSETQ. V was pared by 2 bases and J by 8 bases, with 6 bases of the junction left unmatched. The length of the CDR3 is 14 residues. In DNA form, the CDR3 reads TGCGCCAGCAGCTTCGGGGGGGGGGCCGATGAGCAGTTCTTC. It encodes CASSFGGGADEQFF.

V gene TRBV7-2 combines with J gene TRBJ2-1, with D uncertain. V lost 2 bases to trimming and J lost 3 bases, with 5 bases between them. Germline V gene sequence: CDR1 SGHTA, CDR2 FQGNSA. This CDR3 region has 13 residues. The chain's CDR3 is CASSLPIYNEQFF. The CDR3 nucleotides read TGTGCCAGCAGCTTACCAATCTACAATGAGCAGTTCTTC.

The V call is TRBV10-2, the J call TRBJ2-5; D may be TRBD1 (6 bases). Deletions cut 5 bases from V and 4 bases from J, with 20 bases between. The germline gives CDR1 WSHSY, CDR2 SAAADI. This CDR3 comprises 16 residues. This CDR3 is CASSRQETRGGETQYF. The CDR3 bases are TGCGCCAGCAGTAGACAGGAAACTAGGGGTGGAGAGACCCAGTACTTC.

With regard to this clonotype: A much larger clone differs from this one at a single base, so this may be a read error. V and J are TRBV9 and TRBJ2-5; 10 bases align to TRBD1. This CDR3 is 16 amino acids long. In germline, CDR1 is SGDLS, CDR2 YYNGEE. The CDR3 sequence is CSSSVRTGGFEETQYF. The CDR3, as DNA: TGTTCCAGCAGCGTCCGGACAGGGGGTTTCGAAGAGACCCAGTACTTC. The full variable domain, its missing parts supplied by reference TRBV9 and TRBJ2-5, is DSGVTQTPKHLITATGQRVTLRCSPRSGDLSVYWYQQSLDQGLQFLIQYYNGEERAKGNILERFSAQQFPDLHSELNLSSLELGDSALYFCSSSVRTGGFEETQYFGPGTRLLVL.

This clonotype was observed a few times. This chain links TRBV9 with TRBJ2-5, with D possibly being TRBD2 (7 bases). Trimming pared 3 bases from V and 5 bases from J, leaving 20 bases between. CDR1 and CDR2 from the germline V gene are SGDLS and YYNGEE. The CDR3 totals 16 residues. The CDR3 DNA is TGTGCCAGCAGCGCTCCGGGGGGCCACGGGGCGGAGACCCAGTACTTC. It yields the protein CASSAPGGHGAETQYF.

This clonotype was detected ten times or more. This chain joins TRBV24-1 and TRBJ2-2, with D possibly being TRBD1 or TRBD2 (5 bases each). Trimming stripped 9 bases from V and 6 bases from J, with 13 bases between. CDR3 length: 13 residues. CDR1 is KGHDR and CDR2 is SFDVKD in the germline V gene. CDR3 DNA sequence: TGTGCCACCGGGACCCGAGGGGCCGGGGAGCTGTTTTTT. Translated: CATGTRGAGELFF.

The V and J genes are TRBV6-5 and TRBJ2-5; D is unclear. Germline CDR1 is MNHEY and CDR2 is SVGAGI. Trimming left V 3 bases short and J 4 bases short, with 12 bases between. The CDR3 is 14 amino acids. CDR3 in amino acids: CASSYLTELETQYF. CDR3 sequence (DNA): TGTGCCAGCAGTTATCTCACGGAGTTAGAGACCCAGTACTTC.

This clonotype has more than one count but fewer than ten. V gene TRBV3-1 combines with J gene TRBJ2-7; D uncertain. This CDR3 spans 13 amino acids. In germline, CDR1 is LGHDT, CDR2 YNNKEL (reference sequence). The ends were cut back, 2 bases at V and 5 bases at J, with 10 bases in the middle. CDR3 residues: CASSQYSFNEQYF. In DNA form, the CDR3 reads TGTGCCAGCAGCCAATACAGTTTTAACGAGCAGTACTTC.